This T cell receptor (beta chain) was obtained from a study of blood T cell repertoires in COVID-19. The CDR3 consists of 16 residues. The ends lost 5 bases at V and 9 bases at J; junction bases unmatched: 14. CDR1 and CDR2 from the germline V gene are SEHNR and FQNEAQ (reference sequence). Profiled with immunoSEQ multiplex PCR; TCRdb holds only in-frame clones, not every one. This sample yields more than 200,000 clones, of which approximately 80% are seen a single time; roughly 10% belongs to the top ten. This receptor was obtained from an elderly woman with COVID-19, enrolled during active disease. The sequenced sample was peripheral blood. The rearrangement joins TRBV7-9 to TRBJ1-5, with 9 bases aligning to TRBD1. The CDR3 DNA is TGTGCCAGCAGCCCCTCGGGACAGGGCGAGGTGGGGCCCCAGCATTTT. Its translation is CASSPSGQGEVGPQHF.